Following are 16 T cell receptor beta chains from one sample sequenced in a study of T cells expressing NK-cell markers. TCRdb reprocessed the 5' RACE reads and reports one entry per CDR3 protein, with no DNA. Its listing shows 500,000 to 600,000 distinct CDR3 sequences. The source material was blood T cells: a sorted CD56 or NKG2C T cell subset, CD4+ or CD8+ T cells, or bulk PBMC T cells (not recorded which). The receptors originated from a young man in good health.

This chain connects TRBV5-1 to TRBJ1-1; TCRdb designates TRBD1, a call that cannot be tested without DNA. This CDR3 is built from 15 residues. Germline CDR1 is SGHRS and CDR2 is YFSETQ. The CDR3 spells CASSVRTGPNTEAFF.

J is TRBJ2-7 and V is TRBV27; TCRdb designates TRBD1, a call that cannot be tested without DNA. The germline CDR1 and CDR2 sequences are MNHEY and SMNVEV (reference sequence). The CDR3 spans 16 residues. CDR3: CASSPRMWAASYEQYF.

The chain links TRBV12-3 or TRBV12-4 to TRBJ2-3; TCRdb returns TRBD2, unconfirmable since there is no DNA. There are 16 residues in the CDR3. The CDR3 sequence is CASSFVSGRNTDTQYF.

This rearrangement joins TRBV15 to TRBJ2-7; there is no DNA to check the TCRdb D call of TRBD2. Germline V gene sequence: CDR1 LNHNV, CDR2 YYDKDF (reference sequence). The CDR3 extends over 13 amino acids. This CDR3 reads CATGAGRDYEQYF. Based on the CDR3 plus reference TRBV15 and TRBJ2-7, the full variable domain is DAMVIQNPRYQVTQFGKPVTLSCSQTLNHNVMYWYQQKSSQAPKLLFHYYDKDFNNEADTPDNFQSRRPNTSFCFLDIRSPGLGDTAMYLCATGAGRDYEQYFGPGTRLTVT.

CDR3 sequence: CASSYSLAGGPDEMLHEQFF. The chain joins TRBV6-2 or TRBV6-3 to TRBJ2-1; TCRdb returns TRBD2, unconfirmable since there is no DNA. The germline CDR1 and CDR2 sequences are MNHEY and SVGEGT. This CDR3 is built from 20 residues.

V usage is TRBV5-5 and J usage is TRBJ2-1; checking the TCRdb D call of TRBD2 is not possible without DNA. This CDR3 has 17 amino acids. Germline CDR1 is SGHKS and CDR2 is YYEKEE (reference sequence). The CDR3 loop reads CASSLEGGPTSYNEQFF. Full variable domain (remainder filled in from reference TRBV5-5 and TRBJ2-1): DAGVTQSPTHLIKTRGQQVTLRCSPISGHKSVSWYQQVLGQGPQFIFQYYEKEERGRGNFPDRFSARQFPNYSSELNVNALLLGDSALYLCASSLEGGPTSYNEQFFGPGTRLTVL.

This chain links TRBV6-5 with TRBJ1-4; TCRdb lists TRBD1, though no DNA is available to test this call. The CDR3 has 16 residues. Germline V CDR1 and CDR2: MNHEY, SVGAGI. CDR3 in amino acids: CASRKDGAATNEKLFF.

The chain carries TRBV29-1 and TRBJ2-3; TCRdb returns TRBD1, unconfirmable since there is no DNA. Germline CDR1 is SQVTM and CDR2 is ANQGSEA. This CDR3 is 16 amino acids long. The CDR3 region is CSVLPGPYPSTDTQYF.

The CDR3 protein is CSATNPEGGYNEQFF. The chain combines TRBV20-1 with TRBJ2-1; absent DNA, TCRdb's TRBD1 call cannot be checked. Looked up from germline, CDR1 is DFQATT and CDR2 is SNEGSKA (reference sequence). The CDR3 covers 15 residues.

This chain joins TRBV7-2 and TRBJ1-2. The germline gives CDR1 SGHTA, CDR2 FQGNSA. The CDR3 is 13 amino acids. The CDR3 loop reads CASSRDLPAGYTF.

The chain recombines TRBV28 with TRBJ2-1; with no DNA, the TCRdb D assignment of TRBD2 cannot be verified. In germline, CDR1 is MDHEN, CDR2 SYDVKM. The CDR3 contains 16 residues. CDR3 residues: CASTQAGGLVVNEQFF.

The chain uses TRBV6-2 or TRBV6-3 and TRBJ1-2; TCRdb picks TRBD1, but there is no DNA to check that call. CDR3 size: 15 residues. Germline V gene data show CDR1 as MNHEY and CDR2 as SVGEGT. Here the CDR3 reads CASSPRRGDNYGYTF.

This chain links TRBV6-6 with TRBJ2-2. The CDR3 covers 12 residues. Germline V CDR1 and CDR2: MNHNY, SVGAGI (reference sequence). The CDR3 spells CASSTRTGELFF.

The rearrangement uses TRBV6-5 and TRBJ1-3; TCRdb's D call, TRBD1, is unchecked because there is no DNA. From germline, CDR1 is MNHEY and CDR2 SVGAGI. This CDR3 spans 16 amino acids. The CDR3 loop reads CASSYSGTASGNTIYF.

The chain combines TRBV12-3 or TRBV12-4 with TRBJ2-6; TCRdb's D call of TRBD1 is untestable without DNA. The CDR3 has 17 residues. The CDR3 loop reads CASSLGRGVSGANVLTF.

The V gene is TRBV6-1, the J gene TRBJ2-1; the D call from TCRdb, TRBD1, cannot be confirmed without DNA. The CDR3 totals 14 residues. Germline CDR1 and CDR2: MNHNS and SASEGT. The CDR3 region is CASTPGLGYNEQFF.